Listed below are T cell receptor beta chains from one sample, sequenced in a study of immune heterogeneity within non-small cell lung tumors. TCRdb reprocessed the multiplex PCR reads with MiXCR, giving one entry per CDR3 protein. The sample records around 3,800 distinct CDR3 sequences, 27% being singletons. The sample comprised lung tumor tissue. These receptors came from a man aged 60-69 years with non-small cell lung cancer. Each CDR3 is given without its conserved first and last residue. A D gene is named only where the DNA matches it firmly. A row's size may be missing; if present it is once, few, many or a size class.

v_gene,abundance,j_gene,d_gene,CDR3aa
TRBV2,few,TRBJ2-6,-,ASRVRSSEANVLT
TRBV7-9,few,TRBJ2-2,TRBD2,ASSSHRLAGINTGELF
TRBV14,-,TRBJ1-2,-,ASSQDNWRGIYGYT
TRBV20-1,medium-sized,TRBJ2-5,-,SARVVTEGSPGSQY
TRBV10-3,-,TRBJ1-2,-,AISASGVGYGYT
TRBV6-5,few,TRBJ1-4,TRBD1,ASIYSPKDRVNNEKLF
TRBV20-1,-,TRBJ2-7,TRBD2,SAGPRLASGSYEQY
TRBV5-1,medium-sized,TRBJ2-7,TRBD2,ASSFPAGVGEQY
TRBV30,-,TRBJ2-3,TRBD2,AWKRELGTDTQY
TRBV6-1,-,TRBJ1-2,-,ASSERGAGAVYGYT
TRBV19,few,TRBJ1-1,-,ASSLDTQNTEAF
TRBV6-2/TRBV6-3,medium-sized,TRBJ1-2,-,ASSYPGYGYT
TRBV29-1,once,TRBJ2-1,TRBD2,SVDTSGVYNEQF
TRBV6-1,medium-sized,TRBJ2-6,TRBD1,ASSFGTASSGANVLT
TRBV27,medium-sized,TRBJ2-7,TRBD1,ASSLAGTAYEQY
TRBV20-1,large,TRBJ2-7,TRBD2,SARVHAGGITYEQY
TRBV5-8,medium-sized,TRBJ2-7,TRBD2,ASSRGLAGGYEQY
TRBV29-1,-,TRBJ2-1,TRBD2,SVEKLAGYNEQF
TRBV20-1,medium-sized,TRBJ2-2,TRBD2,SARGNGIAGVTGELF
TRBV20-1,medium-sized,TRBJ2-1,-,SARGRTSSEQF
TRBV12-3/TRBV12-4,large,TRBJ2-7,-,ASSLRFRMEQQREQY
TRBV20-1,large,TRBJ1-2,-,SASREVQIGYT
TRBV28,-,TRBJ1-5,-,ASSPLLQGSNQPQH
TRBV19,medium-sized,TRBJ1-4,TRBD1,ASSSRDRAVEKLF
TRBV7-9,once,TRBJ1-1,-,ASSRDMGSTEAF
TRBV6-4,-,TRBJ2-6,TRBD2,ASSVRGDGANVLT
TRBV19,few,TRBJ1-1,-,ASRRQNTEAF
TRBV20-1,medium-sized,TRBJ2-3,TRBD1,SVRQGAGDTQY
TRBV2,medium-sized,TRBJ2-1,-,ASSAAGDSYNEQF
TRBV11-3,few,TRBJ1-4,-,ASSFSNRNNEKLF
TRBV9,large,TRBJ2-1,TRBD2,ASSVALLANEQF
TRBV28,-,TRBJ2-7,-,AGSDGATTYEQY
TRBV19,medium-sized,TRBJ2-4,TRBD1,ASSNWDRGIQY
TRBV20-1,medium-sized,TRBJ2-7,TRBD1,SASWARGQGGSYEQY
TRBV11-1,medium-sized,TRBJ2-7,TRBD2,ASSPGLAISYEQY
TRBV27,medium-sized,TRBJ1-2,TRBD1,ASSPATGGPSYGYT
TRBV5-8,medium-sized,TRBJ1-2,-,ASSLFSAANYGYT
TRBV5-5,medium-sized,TRBJ2-1,TRBD2,ASSSRGLAGYNEQF
TRBV13,medium-sized,TRBJ2-3,-,ASSSRDPDSLSTDTQY
TRBV4-1,large,TRBJ2-7,TRBD1,ASSQDLGPRTGAIYEQY
TRBV15,few,TRBJ1-2,-,ATSRDRTNYGYT
TRBV20-1,-,TRBJ2-1,-,SASGAYNEQF
TRBV4-2,-,TRBJ2-3,-,ASSRNLRDTQY
TRBV2,medium-sized,TRBJ1-6,TRBD1,ASMPGQIYNSPLH
TRBV28,medium-sized,TRBJ2-3,TRBD2,ASSLKALLAGFDTQY
TRBV7-6,-,TRBJ2-2,-,ASSLSTGKPGELF
TRBV15,-,TRBJ2-3,-,ATSRDGTDTQY
TRBV11-2,medium-sized,TRBJ2-7,-,ASSSELAEQY